This TCR beta chain was recorded in a study of blood T cell repertoires in COVID-19. Study at large: Material from acute and convalescent COVID-19 was sourced from the United States, Italy and Spain. Sample material is recorded as cDNA or gDNA derived from T cells, B-cell-depleted T cells, or PBMCs.

Per the original methods: Reference gene primer amplification gave nucleated cell count estimates. Assay used: immunoSEQ multiplex PCR; TCRdb lists only in-frame clones, some missing. V, J and clone size are taken as reported in that table, and D and trimming were inferred from the DNA itself. The sample has over 250,000 clones, approximately 86% seen once. V shed 5 bases and J 0 bases; nucleotides not matched to a gene: 2. The CDR3 runs to 14 residues. Germline values: CDR1 ENHRY, CDR2 SYGVKD. Seattle cases were enrolled at active infection and followed longitudinally. The receptor was derived from a woman between 65 and 79 years old with COVID-19, enrolled during active disease. The sample consisted of peripheral blood. This chain connects TRBV10-3 to TRBJ2-7, with 9 bases aligning to TRBD2. CDR3 residues: CAISSGGLSYEQYF. The CDR3 DNA reads as TGTGCCATCAGTAGCGGGGGGCTCTCCTACGAGCAGTACTTC.